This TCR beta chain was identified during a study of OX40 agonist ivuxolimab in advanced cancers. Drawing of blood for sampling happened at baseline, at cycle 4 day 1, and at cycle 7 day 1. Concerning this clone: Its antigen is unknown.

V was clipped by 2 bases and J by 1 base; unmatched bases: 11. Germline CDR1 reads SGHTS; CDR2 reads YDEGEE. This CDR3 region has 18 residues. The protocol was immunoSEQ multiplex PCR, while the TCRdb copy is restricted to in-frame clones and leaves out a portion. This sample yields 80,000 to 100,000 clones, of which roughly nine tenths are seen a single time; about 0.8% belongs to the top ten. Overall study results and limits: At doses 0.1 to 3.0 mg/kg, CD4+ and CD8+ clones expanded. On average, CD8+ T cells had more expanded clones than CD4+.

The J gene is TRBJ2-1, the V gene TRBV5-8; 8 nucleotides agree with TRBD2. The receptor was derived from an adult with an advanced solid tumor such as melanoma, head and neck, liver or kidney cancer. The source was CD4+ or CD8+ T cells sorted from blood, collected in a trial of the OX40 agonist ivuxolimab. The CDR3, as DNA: TGTGCCAGCAGCTTCCGAGGGGTAGCGGGACCTTCCTACAATGAGCAGTTCTTC. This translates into CASSFRGVAGPSYNEQFF.